The 20 T cell receptor beta chains below all came from one sample that was sequenced in a study of technical replicates of blood from several donors. Assay used: immunoSEQ multiplex PCR; TCRdb lists only in-frame clones, some missing. The sample has 84,000 or so clones, around 94% seen once. Sequenced material: T cells isolated from PBMCs. The source is a human donor in good health.

This chain joins TRBV28 and TRBJ2-5; D may be TRBD2 (5 bases). The germline V gene encodes CDR1 MDHEN and CDR2 SYDVKM. V lost 2 bases and J 7 bases, leaving 14 bases between the germline ends. The CDR3 has 14 amino acids. CDR3 sequence reads: CASSLGSIKGTQYF. CDR3 in DNA: TGTGCCAGCAGTTTAGGGAGTATTAAAGGGACCCAGTACTTC.

The CDR3 protein is CASSLGHEQFF. In DNA, the CDR3 is TGTGCCAGCAGCTTGGGGCATGAGCAGTTCTTC. The chain has TRBV5-5 and TRBJ2-1; D gene ambiguous. The CDR3 consists of 11 residues. The germline V gene has CDR1 SGHKS and CDR2 YYEKEE (reference sequence). V lost 0 bases, J lost 8 bases, and 3 bases lay in between.

In its sample, this clone was seen once. V gene TRBV2 combines with J gene TRBJ1-1; 8 bases are a match to TRBD1. V lost 5 bases to trimming and J lost 4 bases; unmatched junction nucleotides: 3. CDR3 length equals 13 residues. Germline loops: CDR1 SNHLY, CDR2 FYNNEI. The CDR3 sequence is CASSQGAGTEAFF. The CDR3 nucleotides read TGTGCCAGCAGTCAGGGGGCGGGCACTGAAGCTTTCTTT.

The chain combines TRBV6-4 with TRBJ1-1, with no clear D. Between the trimmed V and J ends, which lost 2 bases and 1 base, there was a span of 14 bases. CDR1 and CDR2 from the germline V gene are MRHNA and SNTAGT. The CDR3 is made up of 16 amino acids. DNA for the CDR3: TGTGCCAGCAGTGACCCTCCGGGAGAGAAGAACACTGAAGCTTTCTTT. Translating gives CASSDPPGEKNTEAFF.

This chain uses TRBV7-9 with TRBJ2-1; 7 nucleotides line up with TRBD2. This CDR3 is 15 amino acids long. Germline trimming cut 4 bases from V and 5 bases from J; bases unmatched to any gene: 8. Per germline, CDR1 SEHNR and CDR2 FQNEAQ (reference sequence). CDR3 nucleotides: TGTGCCAGCAGCTCGCTAGCGGCCTCACACAATGAGCAGTTCTTC. Protein product: CASSSLAASHNEQFF.

The chain is built from TRBV7-9 and TRBJ1-1, with TRBD1 identical over 7 bases. V was pared by 4 bases and J by 6 bases, with 5 bases of the junction left unmatched. CDR3 length: 13 residues. Germline V lookup: CDR1 SEHNR, CDR2 FQNEAQ (reference sequence). The CDR3 sequence is CASSSSRGPEAFF. CDR3 nucleotide sequence: TGTGCCAGCAGCTCCTCTAGGGGGCCTGAAGCTTTCTTT.

V and J are TRBV5-1 and TRBJ1-4; a weak D match, TRBD1 (5 bases). V was shortened by 3 bases and J by 2 bases, with 8 bases between the two germline ends. The CDR3 has 14 residues. CDR1 and CDR2 (germline): SGHRS, YFSETQ. The CDR3 bases are TGCGCCAGCAGCTCCCAGGGCACTAATGAAAAACTGTTTTTT. This gives the protein CASSSQGTNEKLFF.

This clone has only one observation. The V gene is TRBV29-1, the J gene TRBJ2-7; D is perhaps TRBD2 (5 bases). Per germline, CDR1 SQVTM and CDR2 ANQGSEA. The CDR3 covers 12 residues. The V end lost 4 bases, the J end lost 2 bases, and 9 bases lay between the germline ends. This CDR3 is CSVVRGTYEQYF. The CDR3 bases are TGCAGCGTTGTACGGGGTACCTACGAGCAGTACTTC.

The rearrangement joins TRBV7-9 to TRBJ2-1; no clear D. The CDR3 consists of 11 residues. Germline CDR1 is SEHNR and CDR2 is FQNEAQ (reference sequence). The germline V and J ends were trimmed by 5 bases and 8 bases, with 7 bases remaining between them. The DNA of the CDR3 is TGTGCCAGCAGCGCTATAGATGAGCAGTTCTTC. Translation: CASSAIDEQFF.

V is TRBV5-1 and J is TRBJ1-1, with TRBD1 matching over 9 bases. The junction had 12 bases not matched to a gene; V was cut back by 3 bases and J by 3 bases. CDR1 is SGHRS and CDR2 is YFSETQ in the germline V gene. The CDR3 length is 17 residues. The CDR3 reads CASSSLTGGLKDTEAFF. CDR3 nucleotides: TGCGCCAGCAGCTCCCTGACAGGGGGTCTCAAGGACACTGAAGCTTTCTTT.

V is TRBV10-3 and J is TRBJ2-3; TRBD2 might be the D (7 bases). The V and J ends lost 5 bases and 0 bases respectively, with 9 bases between them. This CDR3 comprises 14 residues. Germline V lookup: CDR1 ENHRY, CDR2 SYGVKD. The chain's CDR3 is CAISRGASTDTQYF. The CDR3 bases are TGTGCCATCAGTCGGGGGGCCAGCACAGATACGCAGTATTTT.

The chain employs TRBV6-5 and TRBJ1-5; D not certain. V was pared by 4 bases and J by 9 bases, with 13 bases between. Germline V gene data show CDR1 as MNHEY and CDR2 as SVGAGI. The CDR3 loop spans 13 amino acids. In DNA, the CDR3 is TGTGCCAGCAGTTCCGATGGCCGGAGGCCCCAGCATTTT. It specifies CASSSDGRRPQHF.

This sequence joins TRBV4-1 and TRBJ2-7, with 11 bases matching TRBD2. This CDR3 is 19 amino acids long. Germline assignment: CDR1 MGHRA and CDR2 YSYEKL. V gave up 0 bases and J gave up 4 bases; unmatched junction bases: 14. As DNA, the CDR3 is TGCGCCAGCAGCCAAGAGAGACTAGCGGGATCTGGAGTTCTTTACGAGCAGTACTTC. Translation: CASSQERLAGSGVLYEQYF.

The V and J genes are TRBV5-1 and TRBJ2-1; 8 bases align to TRBD2. Germline V gene sequence: CDR1 SGHRS, CDR2 YFSETQ. This CDR3 contains 16 residues. V lost 4 bases, J lost 3 bases, and 9 bases stayed unmatched. The CDR3 reads CASSPESSGDYNEQFF. CDR3 sequence (DNA): TGCGCCAGCAGCCCGGAGAGTAGCGGGGACTACAATGAGCAGTTCTTC.

This rearrangement joins TRBV4-1 to TRBJ2-5, with a weak D call TRBD2 (7 bases). V shed 1 base and J shed 0 bases, with 18 bases lying between them. Germline lookup yields CDR1 MGHRA and CDR2 YSYEKL. The CDR3 length is 18 residues. The CDR3 DNA follows: TGCGCCAGCAGCCAAGCCCCTGGAGGGGGGAGGGACCAAGAGACCCAGTACTTC. This translates into CASSQAPGGGRDQETQYF.

To note about this clone: Mismatch with germline at one junction end may stem from a read error. The chain joins TRBV14 to TRBJ1-2, with D perhaps matching TRBD1 (6 bases). The germline CDR1 and CDR2 sequences are SGHDN and FVKESK. The CDR3 length is 12 residues. The CDR3 spells CASSQGRGARVF. CDR3 sequence (DNA): TGTGCCAGCAGCCAAGGTCGGGGGGCCAGGGTCTTC.

The DNA for the CDR3 is TGTGCCATCAGTGAGTCAGAGGTTGGGACTGAAGCTTTCTTT. Translated: CAISESEVGTEAFF. V usage is TRBV10-3 and J usage is TRBJ1-1; no reliable D call. Germline V gene sequence: CDR1 ENHRY, CDR2 SYGVKD. V was cut by 0 bases and J by 5 bases, with 10 bases left in between. The CDR3 is 14 amino acids.

The chain has TRBV9 and TRBJ2-1; TRBD1 agrees at 7 bases. The V gene's germline CDR1 is SGDLS and CDR2 YYNGEE. Unmatched junction bases numbered 1, after V lost 0 bases and J lost 7 bases. This CDR3 has 13 amino acids. In nucleotides, the CDR3 is TGTGCCAGCAGCGTAGCACAGGGGAATGAGCAGTTCTTC. As protein: CASSVAQGNEQFF.

This clone appeared once. The V and J genes are TRBV7-3 and TRBJ2-3, with 9 bases matching TRBD2. There are 15 residues in the CDR3. Germline-derived CDR1 and CDR2 are SGHTA and FQGTGA. After removal of 5 bases from V and 6 bases from J, the junction contained 9 bases not matched to a gene. CDR3 DNA: TGTGCCAGCAGCAAAGGGACTAGCCTTGGGGATACGCAGTATTTT. Protein: CASSKGTSLGDTQYF.

This chain links TRBV30 with TRBJ1-1, with D perhaps TRBD1 (5 bases). The CDR3 length is 14 residues. Germline CDR1 GTSNPN, CDR2 SVGIG (reference sequence). V lost 0 bases to trimming and J lost 10 bases, with 18 bases between them. The CDR3, as DNA: TGTGCCTGGAGTGTAGGCCTTCGGCAGGGTGTAGCTTTCTTT. Translation: CAWSVGLRQGVAFF.